The entry that follows covers one T cell receptor beta chain sequence. This sample is drawn from a study of blood T cell repertoires in COVID-19. TCRdb's table, derived via immunoSEQ multiplex PCR, lists solely in-frame clones and lacks some. Of approximately 150,000 clones in the sample, approximately 88% were seen once. CDR1 is LNHDA and CDR2 is SQIVND in the germline V gene (reference sequence). The CDR3 spans 11 residues. The V end was cut by 6 bases, the J end by 8 bases, with 8 bases between. Sequencing was performed on peripheral blood. This sequence originates from a man in his sixties with acute or convalescent COVID-19. This rearrangement joins TRBV19 to TRBJ2-1, with D unclear. For the CDR3, the DNA is TGTGCCAGTAGCACTAAGGATGAGCAGTTCTTC. Translating gives CASSTKDEQFF. Full variable domain (outside the CDR3, taken from reference TRBV19 and TRBJ2-1): DGGITQSPKYLFRKEGQNVTLSCEQNLNHDAMYWYRQDPGQGLRLIYYSQIVNDFQKGDIAEGYSVSREKKESFPLTVTSAQKNPTAFYLCASSTKDEQFFGPGTRLTVL.